This T cell receptor (beta chain) derives from a study of T-cell memory formation after mild COVID-19. Overall study: TCR clusters were largely donor specific.

This clonotype appeared a few times. TCRdb re-derived calls from the 5' RACE reads in MiXCR, one entry per CDR3 protein. The sample holds 400,000 to 500,000 distinct CDR3 sequences; around 24% are singletons and the top ten take roughly 8.7%. Trimming cost V 7 bases and J 3 bases; bases outside gene matches: 9. Germline loops: CDR1 SQVTM, CDR2 ANQGSEA. CDR3 size: 13 residues. This receptor was identified in an adult woman who had mild COVID-19 (a few samples of this study predate the infection). Cell type and time point are not known. This chain uses TRBV29-1 with TRBJ2-7; 7 bases match TRBD1. Sequencing input: PBMCs or a T cell subset sorted from them (not recorded which). The CDR3 sequence: CSGGYRGSYEQYF. In nucleotides, the CDR3 is TGCAGCGGGGGGTACAGGGGCAGCTACGAGCAGTACTTC.